One TCR beta chain is described in this entry. Original processing methods: Reference gene primer amplification gave estimated nucleated cell counts. Some clones are missing from TCRdb's copy, which holds only in-frame ones; the method was immunoSEQ multiplex PCR. V and J calls and clone size are as listed in that table; D and trimming were resolved from the DNA. The sample lists approximately 400,000 clones; approximately 80% were seen once. The V end was cut by 3 bases, the J end by 3 bases, with 11 bases between. CDR3 length: 14 residues. Germline-derived CDR1 and CDR2 are MDHEN and SYDVKM. This specimen belongs to a study of blood T cell repertoires in COVID-19. The overall study: From the United States, Italy and Spain came samples of acute and convalescent COVID-19. From T cells, B-cell-depleted T cells, or PBMCs came the material, which was cDNA or gDNA.

Sequencing was done on a sample of peripheral blood. This TCR was sampled from a human donor with acute or convalescent COVID-19. The donor label of this sample is uncertain. V is TRBV28 and J is TRBJ1-2, with D hard to call. Written as DNA, the CDR3 is TGTGCCAGCAGTTTTGGTACAGAGCACTATGGCTACACCTTC. Its translation: CASSFGTEHYGYTF.